The clone carrying this T cell receptor (beta chain) was detected only once. This sample is part of a study of cytomegalovirus exposure and HLA in healthy donors. Primers included in the PCR were 60 Vbeta and 13 Jbeta primers. Generated by immunoSEQ multiplex PCR, the TCRdb table keeps only in-frame clones and is missing some. This table holds roughly 100,000 clones, around 84% found once. V was pared by 1 base and J by 5 bases, with 9 bases of the junction left unmatched. Per germline, CDR1 LNHDA and CDR2 SQIVND (reference sequence). The CDR3 consists of 16 residues. The chain links TRBV19 to TRBJ2-5; 8 bases line up with TRBD1. The receptor was derived from a man aged 25 to 45 in good health and CMV-seronegative. The source material was PBMCs. The CDR3 DNA sequence: TGTGCCAGTAGTATAGGGCGTCAGGGGGCATGGGAGACCCAGTACTTC. Encoded protein: CASSIGRQGAWETQYF.